A single sample is the source of the 15 T cell receptor beta chains below, sequenced in a study of CXCR3-negative and CXCR3-positive naive CD8 T cells. Preparation of TRB cDNA libraries relied on 5' RACE carrying UMI labels. TCRdb re-called the 5' RACE reads and catalogs CDR3 proteins one per entry, DNA excluded. The sample yields about 89,000 distinct CDR3 sequences, of which the top ten take up 1.1%. Their antigens are not known. Study-level findings and limits: CXCR3-expressing naive cells carried TRB CDR3s more hydrophobic than those of CXCR3-negative naive cells.

Source material: naive CXCR3+ CD8+ T cells from blood. Regarding subset: CD45RO-CCR7+CD27+CD95- naive CD8+ T cells expressing CXCR3 (TNR3+). These receptors were obtained from a human donor in good health. Some clones in this sample may be carry-over from other donors' samples.

The chain recombines TRBV7-2 with TRBJ2-7; TCRdb proposes TRBD1, but this gene call is untestable without DNA. This CDR3 is 16 amino acids long. Germline V gene data show CDR1 as SGHTA and CDR2 as FQGNSA. CDR3: CASSLPKKTGLVEQYF.

This chain uses TRBV7-9 with TRBJ2-7; TCRdb selects TRBD1, and the lack of DNA leaves this call unchecked. The CDR3 has 14 amino acids. Germline assignment: CDR1 SEHNR and CDR2 FQNEAQ (reference sequence). The CDR3 loop reads CASSKPGQAYEQYF.

The rearrangement links TRBV7-9 to TRBJ2-3; TCRdb outputs TRBD1, but without DNA this stays unchecked. Germline CDR1 reads SEHNR; CDR2 reads FQNEAQ (reference sequence). The CDR3 contains 13 residues. Here the CDR3 reads CASHGISADTQYF. Full variable domain (outside the CDR3, taken from reference TRBV7-9 and TRBJ2-3): DTGVSQNPRHKITKRGQNVTFRCDPISEHNRLYWYRQTLGQGPEFLTYFQNEAQLEKSRLLSDRFSAERPKGSFSTLEIQRTEQGDSAMYLCASHGISADTQYFGPGTRLTVL.

The V and J genes are TRBV29-1 and TRBJ1-4; absent DNA, TCRdb's TRBD1 call cannot be checked. CDR1 is SQVTM and CDR2 is ANQGSEA in the germline V gene. The CDR3 consists of 14 residues. The chain's CDR3 is CSVEESRGNEKLFF.

This chain uses TRBV10-3 with TRBJ2-1; the D call of TRBD1 rests on TCRdb alone, since no DNA is present to check it. Germline V CDR1 and CDR2: ENHRY, SYGVKD. The CDR3 length is 13 residues. The CDR3: CATRPGGIDEQFF.

The chain has TRBV5-5 and TRBJ1-6; TCRdb's D gene call, TRBD1, goes unchecked for lack of DNA. Germline V gives CDR1 SGHKS, CDR2 YYEKEE (reference sequence). The CDR3 is made up of 11 amino acids. Here the CDR3 reads CASSFGALWHF.

The rearrangement joins TRBV7-9 to TRBJ2-7; without DNA, the TCRdb call of TRBD1 cannot be checked. The V gene's germline CDR1 is SEHNR and CDR2 FQNEAQ (reference sequence). The CDR3 has 16 amino acids. This CDR3 is CASSPPYQGASYEQYF.

The genes are TRBV11-2 and TRBJ2-1; the D call of TRBD2 rests on TCRdb alone, since no DNA is present to check it. The CDR3 extends over 14 amino acids. CDR1 and CDR2 (germline): SGHAT, FQNNGV. The CDR3 protein is CASSPGLIYNEQFF.

The V gene is TRBV28, the J gene TRBJ2-1. Per the germline V gene, CDR1 is MDHEN and CDR2 is SYDVKM. The CDR3 covers 17 residues. CDR3 in amino acids: CASSLSAVTIWQNEQFF. Looking up the rest from reference TRBV28 and TRBJ2-1 gives the full variable domain: DVKVTQSSRYLVKRTGEKVFLECVQDMDHENMFWYRQDPGLGLRLIYFSYDVKMKEKGDIPEGYSVSREKKERFSLILESASTNQTSMYLCASSLSAVTIWQNEQFFGPGTRLTVL.

V gene TRBV20-1 combines with J gene TRBJ2-7; TCRdb calls TRBD1, which cannot be checked without DNA. This CDR3 region has 14 residues. Germline V gene sequence: CDR1 DFQATT, CDR2 SNEGSKA (reference sequence). CDR3 sequence: CSAIRDRGSYEQYF.

This chain joins TRBV7-2 and TRBJ2-7; TCRdb's D gene call, TRBD1, goes unchecked for lack of DNA. Germline V gene sequence: CDR1 SGHTA, CDR2 FQGNSA. The CDR3 consists of 14 residues. This CDR3 reads CASSFNAGTYEQYF.

The V and J genes are TRBV20-1 and TRBJ2-5; TCRdb outputs TRBD1, but without DNA this stays unchecked. CDR1 is DFQATT and CDR2 is SNEGSKA in the germline V gene (reference sequence). This CDR3 has 17 amino acids. The CDR3 spells CSASRDSPAAPRETQYF.

CDR3 sequence: CASSPPLGEYLRRGYTF. This sequence joins TRBV7-2 and TRBJ1-2; checking the TCRdb D call of TRBD1 is not possible without DNA. The CDR3 is 17 residues long. Looked up from germline, CDR1 is SGHTA and CDR2 is FQGNSA.

The chain combines TRBV7-6 with TRBJ2-7; there is no DNA to check the TCRdb D call of TRBD2. The CDR3 totals 17 residues. CDR1 and CDR2 (germline): SGHVS, FNYEAQ. This chain's CDR3 is CASSLVNSRAWSYEQYF.

This sequence joins TRBV20-1 and TRBJ2-3; the TRBD2 assignment by TCRdb is unverifiable without DNA. CDR3 size: 20 residues. The germline V gene encodes CDR1 DFQATT and CDR2 SNEGSKA (reference sequence). CDR3 loop: CSARDTEGLAVFTSTDTQYF.